Sequencing of this T cell receptor (beta chain) was carried out in a study of T-cell memory formation after mild COVID-19. TCRdb independently ran MiXCR on the 5' RACE reads; one entry per CDR3 protein. The profile covers 250,000 to 300,000 distinct CDR3 sequences, with 15% to 20% appearing a single time and over 20% taken by the ten largest. CDR3 length: 15 amino acids. V lost 1 base and J lost 3, with 12 bases in between. Germline CDR1 reads MNHEY; CDR2 reads SMNVEV (reference sequence). The specimen sequenced was PBMCs or a T cell subset sorted from them (not recorded which). The receptor was derived from a man in his late teens or twenties who had mild COVID-19 (a few samples of this study predate the infection). Cell type and time point are not known. This chain uses TRBV27 with TRBJ2-5; TRBD1 might be the D (6 bases). Written as DNA, the CDR3 is TGTGCCAGCAGTTTATTCGGACAGCCAAAAGAGACCCAGTACTTC. Translating it yields CASSLFGQPKETQYF.